The TCR beta chain under discussion was sequenced for a study of T cell changes during pregnancy in multiple sclerosis. The method was immunoSEQ multiplex PCR; TCRdb's version includes in-frame clones alone and lacks a portion of them. The sample lists some 42,000 clones, roughly 91% seen once, with about 0.6% in the top ten. V dropped 4 bases and J dropped 9; count of bases not matched to a gene: 13. The CDR3 has 15 residues. The germline gives CDR1 SGHRS, CDR2 YFSETQ. Sequenced material: CD4+ T cells from peripheral blood mononuclear cells, taken in the third trimester of pregnancy. This clonotype originated in a female donor with multiple sclerosis, enrolled in a pregnancy study. The chain carries TRBV5-1 and TRBJ1-3; TRBD1 aligns across 7 bases. The CDR3 loop reads CASSPGTALLRTIYF. The CDR3 nucleotides are TGCGCCAGCAGCCCTGGGACAGCCCTGCTACGCACCATATATTTT.